This T cell receptor (beta chain) was identified during a study of CD8+CD57+ T cells in acquired aplastic anemia. Study conclusions and caveats: Comparison of patients with controls identified nearly 30 shared CD8+ CDR3 sequences. Patients and controls were not found to differ significantly in CD8+ Simpson's diversity.

Selection for sequencing was limited to patients who had shown CD8+CD57+ cell expansion by flow cytometry. TCR beta VDJ and CDR3 profiling used genomic DNA as template. Via MiXCR, TCRdb re-called the reads, giving one row per CDR3 protein. The table lists 150,000 to 200,000 distinct CDR3 sequences, around half of them singletons. A word on this clonotype: No antigen is known for it.

The CDR3 covers 11 residues. Losses at the gene ends were 9 bases for V and 14 bases for J; bases not matched to a gene: 11. Germline CDR1 is LNHDA and CDR2 is SQIVND (reference sequence). Material for sequencing was sorted CD4+, CD8+, or CD8+CD57+ T cells (not recorded which) from PBMCs. The receptor comes from a human donor with aplastic anemia. The chain carries TRBV19 and TRBJ1-1, with 8 bases lining up with TRBD1. Here the CDR3 DNA reads TGTGCCAGCGCCAAGACAGGGGTAGCATTCTTT. Translation: CASAKTGVAFF. Variable domain in full (rest from reference TRBV19 and TRBJ1-1): DGGITQSPKYLFRKEGQNVTLSCEQNLNHDAMYWYRQDPGQGLRLIYYSQIVNDFQKGDIAEGYSVSREKKESFPLTVTSAQKNPTAFYLCASAKTGVAFFGQGTRLTVV.